This TCR beta chain stems from a study of blood T cell repertoires in COVID-19. Germline V gives CDR1 SNHLY, CDR2 FYNNEI. The CDR3 is made up of 14 amino acids. Losses at the gene ends were 3 bases for V and 7 bases for J; bases not matched to a gene: 5. Cohort 3 recovery required two negative PCRs, clearance, or symptom resolution. TCRdb keeps only in-frame clones here, not all; method: immunoSEQ multiplex PCR. The sample has a few hundred thousand clones; roughly 85% are singletons. This clone was seen only a few times. Sequenced: PBMCs or T cells enriched from blood (not recorded which). The rearrangement uses TRBV2 and TRBJ1-5; TRBD1 matches 8 bases. This clonotype originated in a woman younger than 45 who had recovered from COVID-19. CDR3 DNA sequence: TGTGCCAGCAGTGAGGGACAGGTGGGGCAGCCCCAGCATTTT. Translated: CASSEGQVGQPQHF.